The T cell receptor beta chain under discussion was sequenced for a study of OX40 agonist ivuxolimab in advanced cancers. As for this clone: The antigen is unknown.

The study's findings and limits: Among the least clonally expanded were partial responders at 0.1-3.0 mg/kg.

The V gene's germline CDR1 is LNHDA and CDR2 SQIVND (reference sequence). Trimming removed 5 bases at V and 2 bases at J, with 12 bases between. The CDR3 length is 15 residues. Libraries were prepared by immunoSEQ multiplex PCR; TCRdb keeps only in-frame clonotypes and omits some of them. The sample holds 65,000 to 95,000 clones; more than 70% are singletons and the top ten take about a tenth. The chain uses TRBV19 and TRBJ2-2; D gene unclear. The sequenced sample was CD4+ or CD8+ T cells sorted from blood, obtained in a trial of the OX40 agonist ivuxolimab. The TCR sequence derives from an adult with an advanced solid tumor such as melanoma, head and neck, liver or kidney cancer. CDR3 DNA sequence: TGTGCCAGTAGTGTCATTCGGACCAACACCGGGGAGCTGTTTTTT. This gives the protein CASSVIRTNTGELFF.